The clone carrying this TCR beta chain showed up just a few times. The CDR3 has 14 amino acids. From germline, CDR1 is LNHDA and CDR2 SQIVND (reference sequence). The V end was cut by 3 bases, the J end by 5 bases, with 12 bases between. The record originates from a study of vaccination and CD4 T cells after COVID-19. Study overall: Convalescent individuals exhibited SARS-CoV-2 positivity on nasal swab PCR, with several mild and one severe presentation.

MiXCR was run by TCRdb on the PCR reads, yielding one entry per CDR3 protein. The sample shows 25,000 to 35,000 distinct CDR3 sequences, approximately 53% of them seen only once. Time point in this sample: late sampling 161 to 241 days after vaccination in three convalescent patients. Specimen: CD4+ T cells from blood, collected about 7 months after SARS-CoV-2 vaccination. This chain links TRBV19 with TRBJ2-3; weak D call: TRBD1 (5 bases). The receptor was derived from a human donor who had recovered from COVID-19. The CDR3 DNA follows: TGTGCCAGTAGTATTGGGGCCCGGATAGATACGCAGTATTTT. Translation: CASSIGARIDTQYF.